Listed below are T cell receptor beta chains from one sample, sequenced in a study of blood T cells in healthy people across ages. TCRdb re-derived calls from the 5' RACE reads in MiXCR, one entry per CDR3 protein. Of hundreds of thousands of distinct CDR3 sequences listed, 25% were seen once; the top ten hold 9.4%. These same data were also listed under a study on T cells of mothers and their children.

Sequencing was done on a sample of blood. Receptor source: a boy under 18 in good health. Each CDR3 is given with its conserved first and last residue. Each record gives: D gene, clone size, J gene, V gene, CDR3 protein, CDR3 DNA. D genes are given only for firm matches. Clone size appears in some rows only: once, few, many, or a class for an expanded clone.

d_gene: TRBD2
abundance: -
j_gene: TRBJ2-5
v_gene: TRBV24-1
CDR3aa: CATSAWGGRVETQYF
CDR3nt: TGTGCCACCAGTGCCTGGGGGGGGAGGGTGGAGACCCAGTACTTC

d_gene: -
abundance: few
j_gene: TRBJ1-2
v_gene: TRBV3-1
CDR3aa: CASSRVRQYYGYTF
CDR3nt: TGTGCCAGCAGCCGCGTCAGGCAGTACTATGGCTACACCTTC

d_gene: -
abundance: -
j_gene: TRBJ1-1
v_gene: TRBV7-9
CDR3aa: CASSPREMNTEAFF
CDR3nt: TGTGCCAGCAGCCCCAGAGAGATGAACACTGAAGCTTTCTTT

d_gene: TRBD1
abundance: few
j_gene: TRBJ1-1
v_gene: TRBV6-6
CDR3aa: CASSSTDRGADTEAFF
CDR3nt: TGTGCCAGCAGTTCAACCGACAGGGGGGCGGACACTGAAGCTTTCTTT

d_gene: -
abundance: few
j_gene: TRBJ2-2
v_gene: TRBV5-1
CDR3aa: CASSYWTATGELFF
CDR3nt: TGCGCCAGCAGCTACTGGACAGCTACCGGGGAGCTGTTTTTT

d_gene: TRBD2
abundance: -
j_gene: TRBJ2-5
v_gene: TRBV7-2
CDR3aa: CASSLSSGPETQYF
CDR3nt: TGTGCCAGCAGCTTATCTAGCGGTCCAGAGACCCAGTACTTC

d_gene: TRBD1
abundance: few
j_gene: TRBJ2-7
v_gene: TRBV6-1
CDR3aa: CASSELTGGIYEQYF
CDR3nt: TGTGCCAGCAGTGAGCTGACAGGGGGTATTTACGAGCAGTACTTC

d_gene: -
abundance: few
j_gene: TRBJ2-2
v_gene: TRBV5-5
CDR3aa: CASSFQGQVGELFF
CDR3nt: TGTGCCAGCAGCTTTCAGGGGCAAGTCGGGGAGCTGTTTTTT

d_gene: -
abundance: -
j_gene: TRBJ2-1
v_gene: TRBV5-1
CDR3aa: CASSVNDGYNEQFF
CDR3nt: TGCGCCAGCAGCGTGAATGACGGATACAATGAGCAGTTCTTC

d_gene: -
abundance: few
j_gene: TRBJ2-2
v_gene: TRBV29-1
CDR3aa: CSVKGRSGELFF
CDR3nt: TGCAGCGTCAAAGGGAGGTCCGGGGAGCTGTTTTTT

d_gene: -
abundance: few
j_gene: TRBJ1-1
v_gene: TRBV4-3
CDR3aa: CASSQEGFYREAFF
CDR3nt: TGCGCCAGCAGCCAAGAAGGGTTTTACAGGGAAGCTTTCTTT

d_gene: TRBD2
abundance: -
j_gene: TRBJ2-5
v_gene: TRBV20-1
CDR3aa: CSASGLAGETQYF
CDR3nt: TGCAGTGCTAGCGGACTAGCGGGCGAGACCCAGTACTTC

d_gene: TRBD1
abundance: -
j_gene: TRBJ2-3
v_gene: TRBV20-1
CDR3aa: CSAPRLRTGKGDTQYF
CDR3nt: TGCAGTGCTCCCCGACTCCGGACAGGGAAGGGGGATACGCAGTACTTT

d_gene: -
abundance: -
j_gene: TRBJ2-6
v_gene: TRBV7-2
CDR3aa: CASSRQVSGANVLTF
CDR3nt: TGTGCCAGCAGCCGACAGGTATCTGGGGCCAACGTCCTGACTTTC

d_gene: -
abundance: few
j_gene: TRBJ2-1
v_gene: TRBV6-5
CDR3aa: CASSPQRGDEQFF
CDR3nt: TGTGCCAGCAGTCCCCAACGGGGCGATGAGCAGTTCTTC

d_gene: -
abundance: -
j_gene: TRBJ1-2
v_gene: TRBV29-1
CDR3aa: CSVEGLDNYGYTF
CDR3nt: TGCAGCGTTGAAGGTCTTGATAACTATGGCTACACCTTC

d_gene: TRBD2
abundance: few
j_gene: TRBJ2-3
v_gene: TRBV29-1
CDR3aa: CSVAGTSGTADTQYF
CDR3nt: TGCAGCGTCGCCGGGACTAGCGGGACCGCAGATACGCAGTATTTT

d_gene: -
abundance: -
j_gene: TRBJ2-1
v_gene: TRBV20-1
CDR3aa: CSARVSSASSYNEQFF
CDR3nt: TGCAGTGCTAGAGTATCTAGCGCCAGCTCCTACAATGAGCAGTTCTTC

d_gene: TRBD2
abundance: -
j_gene: TRBJ2-7
v_gene: TRBV9
CDR3aa: CASSVEMWGTSYEQYF
CDR3nt: TGTGCCAGCAGCGTAGAGATGTGGGGGACTAGCTACGAGCAGTACTTC

d_gene: -
abundance: few
j_gene: TRBJ2-7
v_gene: TRBV20-1
CDR3aa: CSARQRLNSYEQYF
CDR3nt: TGCAGTGCGCGGCAGCGCCTGAACTCCTACGAGCAGTACTTC

d_gene: -
abundance: few
j_gene: TRBJ2-3
v_gene: TRBV5-1
CDR3aa: CASSLEGQGEDTQYF
CDR3nt: TGCGCCAGCAGCTTGGAAGGACAAGGGGAAGATACGCAGTATTTT

d_gene: -
abundance: -
j_gene: TRBJ2-7
v_gene: TRBV12-3/TRBV12-4
CDR3aa: CASPTDPESSEQYF
CDR3nt: TGTGCCAGCCCAACCGACCCGGAGAGTTCCGAGCAGTACTTC

d_gene: -
abundance: -
j_gene: TRBJ1-2
v_gene: TRBV25-1
CDR3aa: CASSEHRDYGYTF
CDR3nt: TGTGCCAGCAGTGAACACAGGGACTATGGCTACACCTTC

d_gene: TRBD2
abundance: many
j_gene: TRBJ2-7
v_gene: TRBV12-3/TRBV12-4
CDR3aa: CASSPGLAGSGQYF
CDR3nt: TGTGCCAGCAGTCCGGGACTAGCGGGATCTGGGCAGTACTTC

d_gene: -
abundance: -
j_gene: TRBJ1-5
v_gene: TRBV3-1
CDR3aa: CASSQDMDNQPQHF
CDR3nt: TGTGCCAGCAGCCAAGATATGGACAATCAGCCCCAGCATTTT

d_gene: TRBD2
abundance: many
j_gene: TRBJ2-5
v_gene: TRBV10-2
CDR3aa: CASSDRAGQETQYF
CDR3nt: TGCGCCAGCAGTGATCGAGCGGGGCAAGAGACCCAGTACTTC

d_gene: -
abundance: few
j_gene: TRBJ1-1
v_gene: TRBV10-3
CDR3aa: CAISESRFEAFF
CDR3nt: TGTGCCATCAGTGAGAGCCGGTTCGAAGCTTTCTTT

d_gene: -
abundance: few
j_gene: TRBJ1-6
v_gene: TRBV4-3
CDR3aa: CASSQGEVKVSYNSPLHF
CDR3nt: TGCGCCAGCAGCCAAGGAGAGGTTAAGGTTTCCTATAATTCACCCCTCCACTTT

d_gene: TRBD1
abundance: few
j_gene: TRBJ2-5
v_gene: TRBV2
CDR3aa: CASRTTGGSETQYF
CDR3nt: TGTGCCAGCAGGACGACAGGGGGCAGTGAGACCCAGTACTTC

d_gene: -
abundance: -
j_gene: TRBJ2-1
v_gene: TRBV7-2
CDR3aa: CASSNSGVEQFF
CDR3nt: TGTGCCAGCAGCAATAGTGGGGTTGAGCAGTTCTTC

d_gene: -
abundance: few
j_gene: TRBJ2-2
v_gene: TRBV20-1
CDR3aa: CSASYAGSTGELFF
CDR3nt: TGCAGTGCTAGTTACGCAGGTAGCACCGGGGAGCTGTTTTTT

d_gene: -
abundance: few
j_gene: TRBJ2-3
v_gene: TRBV7-3
CDR3aa: CASSSSRNTDTQYF
CDR3nt: TGTGCCAGCAGCTCGAGCCGGAACACAGATACGCAGTATTTT

d_gene: -
abundance: -
j_gene: TRBJ2-5
v_gene: TRBV2
CDR3aa: CASSLRGSGETQCF
CDR3nt: TGTGCCAGCAGCCTGAGAGGGAGTGGAGAGACCCAGTGCTTC

d_gene: -
abundance: -
j_gene: TRBJ1-2
v_gene: TRBV12-3/TRBV12-4
CDR3aa: CASISDRQGGYTF
CDR3nt: TGTGCCAGCATCTCGGACCGTCAGGGGGGCTACACCTTC

d_gene: TRBD2
abundance: few
j_gene: TRBJ2-1
v_gene: TRBV6-5
CDR3aa: CASSYSGAGDNEQFF
CDR3nt: TGTGCCAGCAGTTACTCGGGTGCGGGGGATAATGAGCAGTTCTTC

d_gene: -
abundance: -
j_gene: TRBJ1-1
v_gene: TRBV29-1
CDR3aa: CSVEVSGEGFTEAFF
CDR3nt: TGCAGCGTTGAAGTATCAGGGGAGGGTTTCACTGAAGCTTTCTTT

d_gene: -
abundance: -
j_gene: TRBJ2-5
v_gene: TRBV6-6
CDR3aa: CASSMGLTEETQYF
CDR3nt: TGTGCCAGCAGTATGGGTTTGACGGAAGAGACCCAGTACTTC

d_gene: TRBD2
abundance: few
j_gene: TRBJ2-1
v_gene: TRBV28
CDR3aa: CASSLASGGGNEQFF
CDR3nt: TGTGCCAGCAGTTTAGCTAGCGGGGGGGGAAATGAGCAGTTCTTC

d_gene: -
abundance: -
j_gene: TRBJ2-1
v_gene: TRBV2
CDR3aa: CASSDLRIDNEQFF
CDR3nt: TGTGCCAGCAGTGATTTAAGGATCGACAATGAGCAGTTCTTC

d_gene: -
abundance: -
j_gene: TRBJ1-2
v_gene: TRBV5-4
CDR3aa: CASSLANQWTIYGYTF
CDR3nt: TGTGCCAGCAGCTTGGCCAATCAGTGGACCATCTATGGCTACACCTTC

d_gene: -
abundance: -
j_gene: TRBJ1-2
v_gene: TRBV29-1
CDR3aa: CSVVSNYGYTF
CDR3nt: TGCAGCGTTGTGTCTAACTATGGCTACACCTTC

d_gene: TRBD1
abundance: -
j_gene: TRBJ2-1
v_gene: TRBV12-3/TRBV12-4
CDR3aa: CASSLNRQGPFF
CDR3nt: TGTGCCAGCAGCCTTAACCGACAGGGACCGTTCTTC

d_gene: TRBD1
abundance: -
j_gene: TRBJ2-7
v_gene: TRBV6-6
CDR3aa: CASSTWTGGYEQYF
CDR3nt: TGTGCCAGCAGTACCTGGACAGGGGGGTACGAGCAGTACTTC

d_gene: -
abundance: -
j_gene: TRBJ2-7
v_gene: TRBV6-1
CDR3aa: CASSEAQGRPRSSYEQYF
CDR3nt: TGTGCCAGCAGTGAAGCTCAGGGAAGACCCAGGAGCTCCTACGAGCAGTACTTC

d_gene: -
abundance: few
j_gene: TRBJ1-2
v_gene: TRBV7-2
CDR3aa: CASSPYKYGYTF
CDR3nt: TGTGCCAGCAGCCCCTACAAGTATGGCTACACCTTC

d_gene: TRBD1
abundance: -
j_gene: TRBJ2-5
v_gene: TRBV29-1
CDR3aa: CSVDRGLETQYF
CDR3nt: TGCAGCGTTGACAGGGGGCTAGAGACCCAGTACTTC

d_gene: TRBD1
abundance: -
j_gene: TRBJ2-1
v_gene: TRBV5-1
CDR3aa: CASSPGTGGHNEQFF
CDR3nt: TGCGCCAGCAGCCCCGGGACAGGGGGACACAATGAGCAGTTCTTC

d_gene: -
abundance: -
j_gene: TRBJ2-2
v_gene: TRBV7-2
CDR3aa: CASSLLRTGELFF
CDR3nt: TGTGCCAGCAGCTTATTGAGGACCGGGGAGCTGTTTTTT

d_gene: TRBD1
abundance: few
j_gene: TRBJ2-1
v_gene: TRBV24-1
CDR3aa: CATSDSRTGSGNEQFF
CDR3nt: TGTGCCACCAGTGATTCCCGGACAGGGTCTGGCAATGAGCAGTTCTTC

d_gene: -
abundance: many
j_gene: TRBJ1-6
v_gene: TRBV28
CDR3aa: CASLEGDSPLHF
CDR3nt: TGTGCCAGCCTTGAGGGGGACTCACCCCTCCACTTT

d_gene: TRBD2
abundance: -
j_gene: TRBJ2-1
v_gene: TRBV5-5
CDR3aa: CASSPSGTRDNGQFF
CDR3nt: TGTGCCAGCAGCCCCTCCGGGACTAGGGACAATGGGCAGTTCTTC

d_gene: -
abundance: -
j_gene: TRBJ1-5
v_gene: TRBV2
CDR3aa: CASTDAGPNQPQHF
CDR3nt: TGTGCCAGCACTGATGCGGGACCGAATCAGCCCCAGCATTTT

d_gene: -
abundance: few
j_gene: TRBJ2-5
v_gene: TRBV7-3
CDR3aa: CASSIQPGETQYF
CDR3nt: TGTGCCAGCAGCATACAACCCGGGGAGACCCAGTACTTC

d_gene: -
abundance: -
j_gene: TRBJ2-3
v_gene: TRBV11-2
CDR3aa: CASSLNFPSVTDTQYF
CDR3nt: TGTGCCAGCAGCTTAAATTTCCCATCCGTGACAGATACGCAGTATTTT

d_gene: -
abundance: few
j_gene: TRBJ2-1
v_gene: TRBV5-1
CDR3aa: CASSPSRAWSNEQFF
CDR3nt: TGCGCCAGCAGCCCCTCCCGGGCGTGGTCCAATGAGCAGTTCTTC

d_gene: -
abundance: -
j_gene: TRBJ2-1
v_gene: TRBV29-1
CDR3aa: CSVVLAQGSQNEQFF
CDR3nt: TGCAGCGTTGTGCTAGCGCAAGGATCTCAGAATGAGCAGTTCTTC

d_gene: -
abundance: few
j_gene: TRBJ2-7
v_gene: TRBV7-9
CDR3aa: CASSLPAGGEQYF
CDR3nt: TGTGCCAGCAGCCTCCCCGCTGGGGGCGAGCAGTACTTC

d_gene: TRBD1
abundance: few
j_gene: TRBJ1-2
v_gene: TRBV19
CDR3aa: CASSTTGMGGYTF
CDR3nt: TGTGCCAGTAGTACGACAGGGATGGGGGGCTACACCTTC

d_gene: -
abundance: many
j_gene: TRBJ2-1
v_gene: TRBV24-1
CDR3aa: CATSDLAGFYNEQFF
CDR3nt: TGTGCCACCAGTGATTTAGCGGGTTTCTACAATGAGCAGTTCTTC

d_gene: TRBD2
abundance: -
j_gene: TRBJ2-4
v_gene: TRBV15
CDR3aa: CATAAGGNKNIQYF
CDR3nt: TGTGCCACCGCTGCGGGGGGCAACAAAAACATTCAGTACTTC